The 22 T cell receptor beta chains given below trace back to one sample, sequenced in a study of blood T cells in healthy people across ages (dated by TCRdb to about 2015). Library construction relied on 5' RACE. The instrument given in TCRdb is Illumina HiSeq 2500. A second PCR of roughly 7 to 12 cycles was run with a J-beta primer mix and a sample-barcoded 5' primer. TCRdb passed the public sequencing reads through fastp at Q25 and MiXCR, retaining productive beta sequences. Under each unique CDR3 protein, matching rows form one entry showing the most common genes and DNA. The sample contains about 930,000 distinct CDR3 sequences, under 35% of them found a single time. The top ten hold 10% to 13% of the sample. In addition, the sample was reused for a study of T cells of mothers and their children.

The sequencing sample was made of blood. The receptors derive from a woman in her thirties or forties in good health.

The chain uses TRBV9 and TRBJ1-2; TRBD1 is a possible D gene (6 bases). The CDR3 contains 14 residues. Trimming stripped 0 bases from V and 1 base from J, with 7 bases between. From germline, CDR1 is SGDLS and CDR2 YYNGEE. The CDR3 bases are TGTGCCAGCAGCGTAGGACAGGTTAACTATGGCTACACCTTC. Encoded protein: CASSVGQVNYGYTF.

This sequence joins TRBV20-1 and TRBJ2-3, with TRBD2 as a possible D gene (5 bases). Germline CDR1 is DFQATT and CDR2 is SNEGSKA (reference sequence). This CDR3 region has 13 residues. V lost 3 bases to trimming and J lost 6 bases, with 13 bases between them. The chain's CDR3 is CSASSLAPDTQYF. DNA for the CDR3: TGCAGTGCTAGTTCGCTAGCACCCGATACGCAGTATTTT.

This clonotype was seen a few times. The chain recombines TRBV7-2 with TRBJ2-1, with 10 bases that match TRBD1. Germline CDR1 and CDR2: SGHTA and FQGNSA. CDR3 length: 15 residues. Trimming removed 5 bases from V and 7 bases from J; junction bases left unmatched: 8. The CDR3 bases are TGTGCCAGCAGCCCAGGACAGGGGGGCCTGAATGAGCAGTTCTTC. It yields the protein CASSPGQGGLNEQFF.

This chain links TRBV5-1 with TRBJ1-1; no clear D. The length of the CDR3 is 14 residues. V was shortened by 4 bases and J by 1 base, with 11 bases between the two germline ends. Per the germline V gene, CDR1 is SGHRS and CDR2 is YFSETQ. DNA for the CDR3: TGCGCCAGCAGCCATGCGGTGGAGAACACTGAAGCTTTCTTT. It yields the protein CASSHAVENTEAFF. Full variable domain (missing parts from reference TRBV5-1 and TRBJ1-1): KAGVTQTPRYLIKTRGQQVTLSCSPISGHRSVSWYQQTPGQGLQFLFEYFSETQRNKGNFPGRFSGRQFSNSRSEMNVSTLELGDSALYLCASSHAVENTEAFFGQGTRLTVV.

Note on this clonotype: One junction end disagrees with the germline gene, perhaps due to a read error. CDR3 in DNA: TGTGCCAACAGCCCACCGGGACAGGGGATAGAGACCCAGTTCTTC. This codes for CANSPPGQGIETQFF. The chain combines TRBV5-4 with TRBJ2-1; 10 bases map to TRBD1. The length of the CDR3 is 15 residues. The germline V gene encodes CDR1 SGHNT and CDR2 YYREEE (reference sequence).

This clonotype appeared a few times. At one end the junction does not follow the germline gene, possibly because of a read error. This chain links TRBV7-7 with TRBJ1-3; unclear D gene. The V gene's germline CDR1 is SSHAT and CDR2 FNYEAQ (reference sequence). The CDR3 loop spans 13 amino acids. Here the CDR3 reads CASSAESGNTIYF. The CDR3 DNA sequence: TGTGCTAGCAGCGCTGAGTCTGGAAACACCATATATTTT.

In this sample, this clonotype turned up many times. CDR3 nucleotides: TGCAGTGCTAGAGATTTGAGGGTTGTTGCGGAGACCCAGTACTTC. Translated: CSARDLRVVAETQYF. The V and J genes are TRBV20-1 and TRBJ2-5; tentative D call: TRBD2 (5 bases). The CDR3 length is 15 residues. Trimming removed 0 bases at V and 5 bases at J, with 16 bases between. Germline CDR1 is DFQATT and CDR2 is SNEGSKA (reference sequence).

This clonotype was seen only a few times. The chain joins TRBV3-1 to TRBJ1-1; D is unresolved. The CDR3 length is 16 residues. V was trimmed by 0 bases and J by 2 bases, leaving 13 bases between them. The V gene's germline CDR1 is LGHDT and CDR2 YNNKEL (reference sequence). The CDR3 region is CASSQDGWEGNTEAFF. The CDR3 region has the DNA TGTGCCAGCAGCCAAGATGGGTGGGAGGGAAACACTGAAGCTTTCTTT.

Note on this clonotype: Mismatch with germline at one junction end may stem from a read error. V is TRBV15 and J is TRBJ1-1; no reliable D call. CDR3 length: 12 amino acids. Germline CDR1 and CDR2: LNHNV and YYDKDF (reference sequence). The CDR3 sequence is CTTSRDPAEAFF. CDR3 nucleotides: TGTACCACCAGCAGAGATCCGGCTGAAGCTTTCTTT.

This clonotype appeared many times. The chain is built from TRBV28 and TRBJ2-5; D gene unclear. CDR3 length: 14 residues. Germline V CDR1 and CDR2: MDHEN, SYDVKM. V was cut by 4 bases and J by 4 bases, with 13 bases left in between. This chain's CDR3 is CASSSLNSGETQYF. The CDR3 nucleotides read TGTGCCAGCAGTTCGTTGAACAGTGGAGAGACCCAGTACTTC. Filled out from reference TRBV28 and TRBJ2-5, the complete variable domain reads DVKVTQSSRYLVKRTGEKVFLECVQDMDHENMFWYRQDPGLGLRLIYFSYDVKMKEKGDIPEGYSVSREKKERFSLILESASTNQTSMYLCASSSLNSGETQYFGPGTRLLVL.

This clonotype was counted only a few times. The chain recombines TRBV7-2 with TRBJ1-5; 10 positions match TRBD1. This CDR3 is 16 amino acids long. Germline CDR1 is SGHTA and CDR2 is FQGNSA. J gave up 2 bases and V 1 base, and 2 bases lay outside the gene matches. CDR3 nucleotides: TGTGCCAGCAGCTTAGTAGGGACAGGGGGCAATCAGCCCCAGCATTTT. Its translation: CASSLVGTGGNQPQHF.

Note on this clonotype: The junction does not match germline at one end; this may be a read error. V is TRBV28 and J is TRBJ1-2; no definite D call. Germline lookup yields CDR1 MDHEN and CDR2 SYDVKM. The CDR3 is made up of 12 amino acids. CDR3: CASSLQGYSYTF. The CDR3 DNA reads as TGTGCCAGCAGTTTACAAGGCTATAGCTACACCTTC.

By proportion, this clonotype is large. The chain employs TRBV2 and TRBJ2-1, with D possibly TRBD2 on 5 matching bases. CDR1 and CDR2 from the germline V gene are SNHLY and FYNNEI. V was pared by 6 bases and J by 2 bases, with 11 bases between. The CDR3 has 14 amino acids. CDR3 sequence: CASRDWTTYNEQFF. CDR3 bases: TGTGCCAGCAGGGACTGGACCACCTACAATGAGCAGTTCTTC.

The chain recombines TRBV6-2 or TRBV6-3 with TRBJ2-1; 11 bases agree with TRBD2. V trimming: 4 bases; J trimming: 6 bases; junction bases outside the gene matches: 8. This CDR3 spans 16 amino acids. Germline CDR1 MNHEY, CDR2 SVGEGT. The CDR3 sequence: CASSSYLAGGVNEQFF. CDR3 sequence (DNA): TGTGCCAGCAGTTCCTACCTAGCGGGGGGTGTCAATGAGCAGTTCTTC.

This chain connects TRBV28 to TRBJ2-7, with 7 bases lining up with TRBD2. Germline V lookup: CDR1 MDHEN, CDR2 SYDVKM. The V gene end was trimmed by 4 bases and the J gene end by 3 bases; junction bases not matched to a gene: 6. CDR3 length: 14 residues. CDR3 sequence (DNA): TGTGCCAGCAGTTGCGGGGGAGATTACTACGAGCAGTACTTC. It encodes CASSCGGDYYEQYF.

Notes on this clonotype: This may come from a read error, since a much larger clone is one base off. This chain joins TRBV7-6 and TRBJ2-4, with 7 nucleotides matching TRBD2. Unmatched junction bases numbered 9, after V lost 0 bases and J lost 13 bases. Germline values: CDR1 SGHVS, CDR2 FNYEAQ. The CDR3 totals 14 residues. The chain's CDR3 is CASSLAAGLDEQYF. The CDR3 DNA follows: TGTGCCAGCAGCTTAGCAGCGGGATTGGATGAGCAGTACTTC. Using reference TRBV7-6 and TRBJ2-4 for the parts outside the CDR3, the full variable domain is GAGVSQSPRYKVTKRGQDVALRCDPISGHVSLYWYRQALGQGPEFLTYFNYEAQQDKSGLPNDRFSAERPEGSISTLTIQRTEQRDSAMYRCASSLAAGLDEQYFGAGTRLSVL.

The sample holds many counts of this clonotype. This sequence joins TRBV5-5 and TRBJ2-5, with D possibly being TRBD1 (6 bases). CDR1 and CDR2 (germline): SGHKS, YYEKEE (reference sequence). The CDR3 consists of 17 residues. Trimming removed 4 bases from V and 5 bases from J, with 24 bases in between. Written as DNA, the CDR3 is TGTGCCAGCAGCCTTCTGACAGGAGTTCCCACCGGTGAGACCCAGTACTTC. It codes for CASSLLTGVPTGETQYF.

The gene calls are TRBV7-3 and TRBJ1-2; the D is unclear. Trimming removed 5 bases from V and 8 bases from J, with 15 bases in between. The CDR3 runs 13 residues. Germline CDR1 and CDR2: SGHTA and FQGTGA. The CDR3 coding sequence is TGTGCCAGCAGCCCAGGCCCCACGGAAGGCTACACCTTC. This translates into CASSPGPTEGYTF.

This clonotype has at least ten counts. The gene calls are TRBV28 and TRBJ2-7; D gene uncertain. CDR1 and CDR2 from the germline V gene are MDHEN and SYDVKM. The CDR3 contains 11 residues. The CDR3 sequence is CVNPGNYEQYF. DNA for the CDR3: TGTGTAAATCCGGGTAACTACGAGCAGTACTTC.

This clonotype was seen a few times. The rearrangement links TRBV19 to TRBJ1-6, with 8 bases identical to TRBD1. The J segment lost 9 bases and the V segment lost 6 bases, leaving 7 bases of the junction unmatched. The germline CDR1 and CDR2 sequences are LNHDA and SQIVND (reference sequence). The CDR3 consists of 14 residues. The CDR3 is CASSRTGSSSPLHF. The CDR3, as DNA: TGTGCCAGTAGCCGGACAGGGTCCTCTTCACCCCTCCACTTT.

The sample holds a few counts of this clonotype. The gene calls are TRBV18 and TRBJ1-4; D is unresolved. Trimming removed 2 bases from V and 8 bases from J, with 6 bases in between. Germline V gene lookup returns CDR1 KGHSH and CDR2 LQKENI. CDR3 length: 12 amino acids. The DNA for the CDR3 is TGTGCCAGCTCACCAAGGGCAGAAAAACTGTTTTTT. It yields the protein CASSPRAEKLFF.

The sample holds a few counts of this clonotype. The rearrangement joins TRBV27 to TRBJ2-1; no reliable D call. In germline, CDR1 is MNHEY, CDR2 SMNVEV (reference sequence). The CDR3 length is 13 residues. V dropped 4 bases and J dropped 13 bases, with 17 bases sitting between them. CDR3: CASSSGRMVLQFF. The CDR3 DNA reads TGTGCCAGCAGTTCGGGTAGGATGGTACTTCAGTTCTTC.